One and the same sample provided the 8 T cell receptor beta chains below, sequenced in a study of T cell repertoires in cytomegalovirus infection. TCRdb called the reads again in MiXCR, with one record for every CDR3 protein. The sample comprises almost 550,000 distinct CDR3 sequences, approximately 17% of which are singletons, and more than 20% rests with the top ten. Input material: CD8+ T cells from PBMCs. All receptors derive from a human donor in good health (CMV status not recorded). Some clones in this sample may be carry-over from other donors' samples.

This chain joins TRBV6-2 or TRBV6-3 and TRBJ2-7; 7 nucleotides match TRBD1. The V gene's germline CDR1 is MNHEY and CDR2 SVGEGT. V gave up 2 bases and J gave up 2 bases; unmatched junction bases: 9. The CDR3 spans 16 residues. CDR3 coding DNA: TGTGCCAGCAGTTACAAGGAGACAGGGTTCGCCTACGAGCAGTACTTC. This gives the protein CASSYKETGFAYEQYF.

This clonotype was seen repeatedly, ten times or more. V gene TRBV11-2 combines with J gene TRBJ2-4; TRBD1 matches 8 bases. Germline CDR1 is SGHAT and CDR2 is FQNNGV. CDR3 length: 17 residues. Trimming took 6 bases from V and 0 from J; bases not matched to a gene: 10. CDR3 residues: CASSPDRAGLAKNIQYF. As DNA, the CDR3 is TGTGCCAGCAGTCCGGACAGGGCAGGGCTAGCCAAAAACATTCAGTACTTC.

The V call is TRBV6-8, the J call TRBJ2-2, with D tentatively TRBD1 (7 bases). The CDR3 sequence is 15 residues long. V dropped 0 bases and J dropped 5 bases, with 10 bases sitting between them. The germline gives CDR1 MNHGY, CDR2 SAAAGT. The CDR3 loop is CASSYSAGGTGELFF. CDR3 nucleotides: TGTGCCAGCAGTTACTCTGCAGGGGGGACCGGGGAGCTGTTTTTT.

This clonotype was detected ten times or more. CDR3 in amino acids: CASWQVSTDTQYF. CDR3 coding DNA: TGTGCCAGCTGGCAGGTTAGCACAGATACGCAGTATTTT. The V and J genes are TRBV6-1 and TRBJ2-3; D is uncertain. CDR1 is MNHNS, CDR2 SASEGT, per germline. The CDR3 spans 13 residues. Deletions cut 8 bases from V and 0 bases from J, with 9 bases between.

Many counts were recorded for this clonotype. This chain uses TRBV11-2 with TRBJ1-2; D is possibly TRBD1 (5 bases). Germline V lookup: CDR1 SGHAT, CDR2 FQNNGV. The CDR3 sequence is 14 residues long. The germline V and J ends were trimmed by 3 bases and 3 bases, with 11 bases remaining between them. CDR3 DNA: TGTGCCAGCAGCTTCGGCGGGGGACACTATGGCTACACCTTC. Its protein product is CASSFGGGHYGYTF.

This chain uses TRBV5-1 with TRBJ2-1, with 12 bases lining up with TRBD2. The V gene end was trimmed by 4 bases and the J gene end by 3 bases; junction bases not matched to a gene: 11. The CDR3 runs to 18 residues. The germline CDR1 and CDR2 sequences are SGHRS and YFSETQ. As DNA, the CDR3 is TGCGCCAGCAGCAGACCGACTAGCGGGGGTCCCAACTACAATGAGCAGTTCTTC. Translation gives CASSRPTSGGPNYNEQFF. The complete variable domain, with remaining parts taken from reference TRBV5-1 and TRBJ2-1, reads KAGVTQTPRYLIKTRGQQVTLSCSPISGHRSVSWYQQTPGQGLQFLFEYFSETQRNKGNFPGRFSGRQFSNSRSEMNVSTLELGDSALYLCASSRPTSGGPNYNEQFFGPGTRLTVL.

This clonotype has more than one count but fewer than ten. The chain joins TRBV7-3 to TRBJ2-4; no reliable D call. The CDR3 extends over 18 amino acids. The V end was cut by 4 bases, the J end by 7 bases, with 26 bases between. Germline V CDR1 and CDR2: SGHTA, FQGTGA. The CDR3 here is CASSSPGPSKTQRNIQYF. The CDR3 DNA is TGTGCCAGCAGCTCCCCCGGGCCCAGTAAGACGCAGAGGAACATTCAGTACTTC. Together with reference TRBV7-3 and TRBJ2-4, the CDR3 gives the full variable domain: GAGVSQTPSNKVTEKGKYVELRCDPISGHTALYWYRQSLGQGPEFLIYFQGTGAADDSGLPNDRFFAVRPEGSVSTLKIQRTERGDSAVYLCASSSPGPSKTQRNIQYFGAGTRLSVL.

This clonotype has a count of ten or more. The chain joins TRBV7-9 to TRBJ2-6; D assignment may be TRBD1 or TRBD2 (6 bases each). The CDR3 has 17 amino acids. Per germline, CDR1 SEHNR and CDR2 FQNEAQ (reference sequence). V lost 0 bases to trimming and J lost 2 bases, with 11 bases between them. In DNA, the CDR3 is TGTGCCAGCAGCTTAGCGGGGGGCAGGGCTGGGGCCAACGTCCTGACTTTC. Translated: CASSLAGGRAGANVLTF.